Below are 3 T cell receptor beta chains sequenced from a single sample in a study of T cell changes during pregnancy in multiple sclerosis. Clones were read by immunoSEQ multiplex PCR, and TCRdb kept only the in-frame ones, dropping some. The sample shows tens of thousands of clones, around 94% of them seen only once. The sample here was peripheral blood, taken in the third trimester of pregnancy. The receptors were sampled from a female donor with multiple sclerosis, enrolled in a pregnancy study.

This chain joins TRBV10-1 and TRBJ2-1; 7 nucleotides align to TRBD1. Germline V gene lookup returns CDR1 WNHNN and CDR2 SYGVQD (reference sequence). The CDR3 length is 15 residues. V trimming: 3 bases; J trimming: 5 bases; junction bases outside the gene matches: 7. The CDR3 nucleotides are TGCGCCAGCAGTGATGGGACAGCGAGCCACAATGAGCAGTTCTTC. Its protein product is CASSDGTASHNEQFF.

The CDR3 loop is CASSLVLAGGEQYF. CDR3 nucleotide sequence: TGCGCCAGCAGCTTGGTGTTAGCGGGAGGCGAGCAGTACTTC. The J gene is TRBJ2-7, the V gene TRBV5-1, with 10 bases aligning to TRBD2. The junction had 3 bases not matched to a gene; V was cut back by 0 bases and J by 6 bases. Germline CDR1 is SGHRS and CDR2 is YFSETQ. The CDR3 runs 14 residues.

This rearrangement joins TRBV6-5 to TRBJ2-7; D call uncertain. The V gene's germline CDR1 is MNHEY and CDR2 SVGAGI. This CDR3 spans 13 amino acids. V lost 8 bases and J lost 3, with 14 bases in between. The CDR3 DNA sequence: TGTGCCAGCCTTGACCCGACGGGCTACGAGCAGTACTTC. Residues: CASLDPTGYEQYF.